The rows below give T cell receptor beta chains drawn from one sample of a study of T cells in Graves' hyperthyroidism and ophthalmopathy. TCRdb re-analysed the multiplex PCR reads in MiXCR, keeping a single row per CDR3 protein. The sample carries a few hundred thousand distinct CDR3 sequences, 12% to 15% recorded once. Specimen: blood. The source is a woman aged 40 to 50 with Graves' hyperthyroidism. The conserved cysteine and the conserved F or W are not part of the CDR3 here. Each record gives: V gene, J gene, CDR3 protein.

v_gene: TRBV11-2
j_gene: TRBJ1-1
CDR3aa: ASSWDGQGGNTEAF

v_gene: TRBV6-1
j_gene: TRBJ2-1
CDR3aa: ASRPLDRSANEQF

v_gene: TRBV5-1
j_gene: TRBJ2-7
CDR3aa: ASSKPGTGSHEQY

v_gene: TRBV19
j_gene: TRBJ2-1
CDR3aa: ASKDDRVSYNEQF

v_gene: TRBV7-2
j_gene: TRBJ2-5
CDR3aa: ASSLGAGGRQETQY

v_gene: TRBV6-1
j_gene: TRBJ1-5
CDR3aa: ASSEATGALYQPQH

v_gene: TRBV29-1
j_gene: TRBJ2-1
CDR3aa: SAGALADRNEQF

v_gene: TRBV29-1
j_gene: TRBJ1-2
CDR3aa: SVVEGIYGYT

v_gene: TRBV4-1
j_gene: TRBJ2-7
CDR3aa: ASSQTDSPSEQY

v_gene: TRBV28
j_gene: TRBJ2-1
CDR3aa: ASSSRGAGTYNEQF

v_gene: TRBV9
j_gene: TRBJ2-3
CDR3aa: ASSVDRGTDTQY

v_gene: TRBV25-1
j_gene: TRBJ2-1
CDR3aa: ASSESVWVAGGYNEQF